This TCR beta chain was recovered during a study of PD-1 blockade in mismatch repair-deficient tumors. Study-wide results and limits: Rapid post-treatment expansion, then contraction, generally preceding radiologic response, marked tumor-resident clones.

The CDR3 has 15 amino acids. Germline lookup yields CDR1 MGHRA and CDR2 YSYEKL. J gave up 7 bases and V 0 bases, and 4 bases lay outside the gene matches. Some clones are missing from TCRdb's copy, which holds only in-frame ones; the method was immunoSEQ multiplex PCR. The data contain some 49,000 clones, around 77% of them seen just once; the ten biggest clones take up about 3.5%. Details on this clone: Its antigen remains unidentified.

Mismatch repair deficiency was confirmed in all patients, by PCR or immunohistochemistry. A few pembrolizumab responders had their TCRs sequenced. The receptor comes from an adult with mismatch repair-deficient cancer. The specimen comprised PBMCs, sampled before pembrolizumab treatment. The chain combines TRBV4-1 with TRBJ2-4, with 9 bases lining up with TRBD1. Here the CDR3 reads CASSQEGDRENIQYF. The CDR3 nucleotides are TGCGCCAGCAGCCAAGAGGGGGACAGGGAGAACATTCAGTACTTC.